A selection of T cell receptor beta chains follows, all from one sample in a study of blood T cell repertoires in COVID-19. Generated by immunoSEQ multiplex PCR, the TCRdb table keeps only in-frame clones and is missing some. The table has more than 350,000 clones, nearly 90% seen once. Material: PBMCs or T cells enriched from blood (not recorded which). These receptors were taken from a woman aged 18-29 years who had been exposed to COVID-19. Both conserved end residues are part of each CDR3. The D gene is left open where the match is weak. The listing skips clone size in some rows; elsewhere it reads once, few, many or a size class.

D gene: TRBD1
clone size: few
J gene: TRBJ1-2
V gene: TRBV30
CDR3 protein: CAWSPPGTGTQGYTF
CDR3 DNA: TGTGCCTGGAGTCCACCCGGGACAGGGACGCAAGGCTACACCTTC

D gene: NA
clone size: NA
J gene: TRBJ2-2
V gene: TRBV4-3
CDR3 protein: CASSQEPGSTNTGELFF
CDR3 DNA: TGCGCCAGCAGCCAAGAACCGGGATCTACGAACACCGGGGAGCTGTTTTTT

D gene: TRBD2
clone size: NA
J gene: TRBJ2-3
V gene: TRBV15
CDR3 protein: CATSRMTSGIPTDTQYF
CDR3 DNA: TGTGCCACCAGCAGAATGACTAGCGGGATACCCACAGATACGCAGTATTTT

D gene: TRBD2
clone size: NA
J gene: TRBJ2-1
V gene: TRBV19
CDR3 protein: CASSPRTSGNEQFF
CDR3 DNA: TGTGCCAGTAGTCCGCGGACTAGCGGGAATGAGCAGTTCTTC

D gene: NA
clone size: few
J gene: TRBJ2-5
V gene: TRBV5-1
CDR3 protein: CASSTGPGNRETQYF
CDR3 DNA: TGCGCCAGCAGCACGGGTCCAGGGAACCGAGAGACCCAGTACTTC

D gene: NA
clone size: NA
J gene: TRBJ1-2
V gene: TRBV4-2
CDR3 protein: CASSQDTDYGYTF
CDR3 DNA: TGTGCCAGCAGCCAAGACACAGACTATGGCTACACCTTC

D gene: NA
clone size: NA
J gene: TRBJ2-1
V gene: TRBV6-5
CDR3 protein: CASSLSGTNYNEQFF
CDR3 DNA: TGTGCCAGCAGTCTTTCCGGGACAAACTACAATGAGCAGTTCTTC

D gene: NA
clone size: NA
J gene: TRBJ1-4
V gene: TRBV5-1
CDR3 protein: CASSLEAGEKLFF
CDR3 DNA: TGCGCCAGCAGCTTGGAAGCGGGAGAAAAACTGTTTTTT

D gene: NA
clone size: NA
J gene: TRBJ2-1
V gene: TRBV14
CDR3 protein: CASSQDPAGKGFF
CDR3 DNA: TGTGCCAGCAGCCAAGATCCCGCGGGGAAAGGGTTCTTC

D gene: TRBD2
clone size: NA
J gene: TRBJ2-3
V gene: TRBV6-5
CDR3 protein: CASRRAGGSSSQYF
CDR3 DNA: TGTGCCAGCAGAAGAGCGGGAGGCTCATCCTCGCAGTATTTT

D gene: NA
clone size: once
J gene: TRBJ2-1
V gene: TRBV20-1
CDR3 protein: CSACQGNEQFF
CDR3 DNA: TGCAGTGCTTGTCAGGGGAATGAGCAGTTCTTC

D gene: NA
clone size: NA
J gene: TRBJ2-1
V gene: TRBV5-4
CDR3 protein: CASREGGRVDNEQFF
CDR3 DNA: TGTGCCAGCAGGGAGGGCGGCAGGGTCGACAATGAGCAGTTCTTC

D gene: NA
clone size: NA
J gene: TRBJ2-1
V gene: TRBV5-1
CDR3 protein: CASSLMPINTHEQFF
CDR3 DNA: TGCGCCAGCAGCTTGATGCCCATAAACACCCATGAGCAGTTCTTC

D gene: NA
clone size: NA
J gene: TRBJ1-1
V gene: TRBV2
CDR3 protein: CASSVQGMNTEAFF
CDR3 DNA: TGTGCCAGCAGTGTTCAGGGAATGAACACTGAAGCTTTCTTT

D gene: NA
clone size: NA
J gene: TRBJ1-3
V gene: TRBV3-1/TRBV3-2
CDR3 protein: CASSQEYGRGWNSGNTIYF
CDR3 DNA: TGTGCCAGCAGCCAAGAATATGGCAGGGGTTGGAACTCTGGAAACACCATATATTTT

D gene: TRBD1
clone size: NA
J gene: TRBJ1-5
V gene: TRBV2
CDR3 protein: CASSGLKGQGLSNQPQHF
CDR3 DNA: TGTGCCAGCAGTGGGCTTAAGGGACAGGGACTTAGCAATCAGCCCCAGCATTTT

D gene: TRBD1
clone size: NA
J gene: TRBJ1-6
V gene: TRBV5-1
CDR3 protein: CASSSSPGQAYNSPLHF
CDR3 DNA: TGCGCCAGCAGCTCCTCGCCGGGACAGGCCTATAATTCACCCCTCCACTTT

D gene: NA
clone size: once
J gene: TRBJ2-1
V gene: TRBV23-1
CDR3 protein: CASSLFLVDSYNEQFF
CDR3 DNA: TGCGCCAGCAGTCTGTTCCTAGTGGACTCCTACAATGAGCAGTTCTTC

D gene: NA
clone size: NA
J gene: TRBJ1-5
V gene: TRBV7-9
CDR3 protein: CASSSQGNQPQHF
CDR3 DNA: TGTGCCAGCAGTTCACAGGGCAATCAGCCCCAGCATTTT

D gene: NA
clone size: NA
J gene: TRBJ2-1
V gene: TRBV7-8
CDR3 protein: CASSLHDRYNEQFF
CDR3 DNA: TGTGCCAGCAGCCTACATGACAGATACAATGAGCAGTTCTTC

D gene: NA
clone size: NA
J gene: TRBJ2-7
V gene: TRBV6-2/TRBV6-3
CDR3 protein: CASSPQGGSSYEQYF
CDR3 DNA: TGTGCCAGCAGCCCACAGGGCGGAAGCTCCTACGAGCAGTACTTC

D gene: NA
clone size: NA
J gene: TRBJ1-1
V gene: TRBV6-5
CDR3 protein: CASSYGDRMNTEAFF
CDR3 DNA: TGTGCCAGCAGTTACGGCGACAGAATGAACACTGAAGCTTTCTTT

D gene: NA
clone size: once
J gene: TRBJ2-7
V gene: TRBV5-6
CDR3 protein: CASSPGHPPPYEQYF
CDR3 DNA: TGTGCCAGCAGTCCGGGACACCCCCCCCCGTACGAGCAGTACTTC

D gene: TRBD2
clone size: NA
J gene: TRBJ2-7
V gene: TRBV29-1
CDR3 protein: CSVELGLASRGEQYF
CDR3 DNA: TGCAGCGTTGAATTGGGACTAGCAAGCAGGGGCGAGCAGTACTTC

D gene: NA
clone size: NA
J gene: TRBJ2-1
V gene: TRBV28
CDR3 protein: CASSRTINNEQFF
CDR3 DNA: TGTGCCAGCAGCCGGACTATCAACAATGAGCAGTTCTTC

D gene: NA
clone size: NA
J gene: TRBJ1-2
V gene: TRBV7-2
CDR3 protein: CASSFPGGRGYTF
CDR3 DNA: TGTGCCAGCAGCTTTCCGGGGGGAAGAGGCTACACCTTC

D gene: TRBD1
clone size: NA
J gene: TRBJ2-5
V gene: TRBV5-4
CDR3 protein: CASGYRGETQYF
CDR3 DNA: TGTGCCAGCGGGTACAGGGGTGAGACCCAGTACTTC

D gene: NA
clone size: NA
J gene: TRBJ2-3
V gene: TRBV5-1
CDR3 protein: CASSRLVAVRGSGTDTQYF
CDR3 DNA: TGCGCCAGCAGCCGCTTGGTAGCGGTTAGAGGTAGCGGCACAGATACGCAGTATTTT

D gene: TRBD2
clone size: NA
J gene: TRBJ2-1
V gene: TRBV7-2
CDR3 protein: CASSSQAGGLGGRQFF
CDR3 DNA: TGTGCCAGCAGCTCTCAAGCGGGAGGATTGGGGGGGAGGCAGTTCTTC

D gene: TRBD2
clone size: NA
J gene: TRBJ2-1
V gene: TRBV29-1
CDR3 protein: CSVGGTSVFSSSYNEQFF
CDR3 DNA: TGCAGCGTTGGAGGGACTAGCGTATTCTCGAGCTCCTACAATGAGCAGTTCTTC

D gene: NA
clone size: NA
J gene: TRBJ2-3
V gene: TRBV4-1
CDR3 protein: CASSQGWELSDTQYF
CDR3 DNA: TGCGCCAGCAGCCAAGGGTGGGAGCTCTCAGATACGCAGTATTTT

D gene: NA
clone size: once
J gene: TRBJ2-1
V gene: TRBV6-5
CDR3 protein: CASSYSVGSSYNEQFF
CDR3 DNA: TGTGCCAGCAGTTACTCGGTGGGGAGCTCCTACAATGAGCAGTTCTTC

D gene: TRBD2
clone size: NA
J gene: TRBJ2-7
V gene: TRBV3-1/TRBV3-2
CDR3 protein: CASSQVTSGVYEQYF
CDR3 DNA: TGTGCCAGCAGCCAAGTAACTAGCGGGGTCTACGAGCAGTACTTC

D gene: NA
clone size: NA
J gene: TRBJ1-2
V gene: TRBV29-1
CDR3 protein: CSVSGGNYGYTF
CDR3 DNA: TGCAGCGTTTCCGGGGGGAACTATGGCTACACCTTC

D gene: NA
clone size: NA
J gene: TRBJ1-3
V gene: TRBV14
CDR3 protein: CASSQNNGDTIYF
CDR3 DNA: TGTGCCAGCAGCCAAAACAACGGGGACACCATATATTTT

D gene: NA
clone size: NA
J gene: TRBJ1-1
V gene: TRBV2
CDR3 protein: CASRTERNTEAFF
CDR3 DNA: TGTGCCAGCAGGACAGAGAGAAACACTGAAGCTTTCTTT

D gene: NA
clone size: NA
J gene: TRBJ2-7
V gene: TRBV20-1
CDR3 protein: CSARVKYEQYF
CDR3 DNA: TGCAGTGCTAGAGTTAAATACGAGCAGTACTTC

D gene: NA
clone size: NA
J gene: TRBJ1-1
V gene: TRBV18
CDR3 protein: CASSQRELGNTEAFF
CDR3 DNA: TGTGCCAGCTCTCAACGAGAACTCGGGAACACTGAAGCTTTCTTT

D gene: NA
clone size: once
J gene: TRBJ2-1
V gene: TRBV28
CDR3 protein: CASSLGVYNEQFF
CDR3 DNA: TGTGCCAGCAGTTTGGGCGTCTACAATGAGCAGTTCTTC

D gene: TRBD1
clone size: NA
J gene: TRBJ2-7
V gene: TRBV28
CDR3 protein: CASRFPGGSTYEQYF
CDR3 DNA: TGTGCCAGCAGATTTCCAGGGGGTTCCACCTACGAGCAGTACTTC

D gene: NA
clone size: NA
J gene: TRBJ1-2
V gene: TRBV5-6
CDR3 protein: CASSFTTTGGYTF
CDR3 DNA: TGTGCCAGCAGCTTCACAACAACGGGTGGCTACACCTTC

D gene: NA
clone size: NA
J gene: TRBJ1-6
V gene: TRBV7-6
CDR3 protein: CASSQSYNSPLHF
CDR3 DNA: TGTGCCAGCAGCCAGTCCTATAATTCACCCCTCCACTTT

D gene: TRBD2
clone size: once
J gene: TRBJ2-1
V gene: TRBV9
CDR3 protein: CASSVEGLASSYNEQFF
CDR3 DNA: TGTGCCAGCAGCGTAGAAGGACTAGCGTCCTCCTACAATGAGCAGTTCTTC

D gene: NA
clone size: NA
J gene: TRBJ1-2
V gene: TRBV4-1
CDR3 protein: CASSPLSDYGYTF
CDR3 DNA: TGCGCCAGCAGCCCCCTTTCGGACTATGGCTACACCTTC

D gene: TRBD1
clone size: once
J gene: TRBJ2-7
V gene: TRBV7-8
CDR3 protein: CASSEAGDRYYEQYF
CDR3 DNA: TGTGCCAGCAGTGAGGCCGGGGACAGGTACTACGAGCAGTACTTC

D gene: TRBD1
clone size: NA
J gene: TRBJ1-1
V gene: TRBV10-2
CDR3 protein: CASLRTGLTEAFF
CDR3 DNA: TGCGCCAGCCTTAGGACAGGCCTCACTGAAGCTTTCTTT

D gene: NA
clone size: NA
J gene: TRBJ1-3
V gene: TRBV7-9
CDR3 protein: CASSLDRTSGNTIYF
CDR3 DNA: TGTGCCAGCAGCTTAGATCGGACAAGTGGAAACACCATATATTTT